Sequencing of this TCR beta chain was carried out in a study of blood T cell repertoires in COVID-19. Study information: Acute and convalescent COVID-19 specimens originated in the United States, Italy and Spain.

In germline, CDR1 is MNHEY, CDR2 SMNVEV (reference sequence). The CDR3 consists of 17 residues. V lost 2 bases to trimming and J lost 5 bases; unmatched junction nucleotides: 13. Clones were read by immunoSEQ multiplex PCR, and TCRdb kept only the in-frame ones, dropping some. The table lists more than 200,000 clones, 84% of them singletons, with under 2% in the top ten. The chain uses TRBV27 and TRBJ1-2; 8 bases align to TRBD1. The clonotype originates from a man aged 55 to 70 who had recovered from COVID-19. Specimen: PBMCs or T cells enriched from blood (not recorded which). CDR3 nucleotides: TGTGCCAGCAGTTTACAGGGGGCGATTTCTGGACAATATGGCTACACCTTC. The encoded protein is CASSLQGAISGQYGYTF.